A single sample is the source of the 22 T cell receptor beta chains below, sequenced in a study of multiple sclerosis patients with progressive multifocal leukoencephalopathy. Time point meaning: before natalizumab initiation. TCRdb's table, derived via immunoSEQ multiplex PCR, lists solely in-frame clones and lacks some. The table shows 25,000 to 30,000 clones, with more than 70% occurring only once. Sequenced sample: PBMCs. The receptors originated from a human donor with multiple sclerosis.

The chain couples TRBV18 to TRBJ1-2, with D tentatively TRBD1 (5 bases). Trimming removed 3 bases at V and 2 bases at J, with 10 bases between. The CDR3 sequence is 14 residues long. Per germline, CDR1 KGHSH and CDR2 LQKENI. CDR3 DNA sequence: TGTGCCAGCTCACCCCTCTCAGGGAACTATGGCTACACCTTC. Protein: CASSPLSGNYGYTF.

The V and J genes are TRBV5-6 and TRBJ2-5; 7 bases match TRBD1. Per germline, CDR1 SGHDT and CDR2 YYEEEE. The V gene end was trimmed by 0 bases and the J gene end by 4 bases; junction bases not matched to a gene: 3. The CDR3 covers 14 residues. The CDR3 nucleotides are TGTGCCAGCAGCTTGGTACCAGGGGGAGAGACCCAGTACTTC. This codes for CASSLVPGGETQYF. The whole variable domain, filled in from reference TRBV5-6 and TRBJ2-5, reads DAGVTQSPTHLIKTRGQQVTLRCSPKSGHDTVSWYQQALGQGPQFIFQYYEEEERQRGNFPDRFSGHQFPNYSSELNVNALLLGDSALYLCASSLVPGGETQYFGPGTRLLVL.

The chain employs TRBV6-1 and TRBJ2-5; TRBD1 might be the D (6 bases). The CDR3 totals 16 residues. CDR1 and CDR2 from the germline V gene are MNHNS and SASEGT. Trimming left V 0 bases short and J 5 bases short, with 16 bases between. This CDR3 reads CASSEALRRQGETQYF. Here the CDR3 DNA reads TGTGCCAGCAGTGAAGCGCTTCGGAGGCAGGGGGAGACCCAGTACTTC.

This chain connects TRBV6-4 to TRBJ2-2; 10 nucleotides line up with TRBD1. Germline lookup yields CDR1 MRHNA and CDR2 SNTAGT. V dropped 4 bases and J dropped 3; count of bases not matched to a gene: 8. The CDR3 runs to 17 residues. The CDR3: CASSAGWTGGDTGELFF. The CDR3 DNA follows: TGTGCCAGCAGTGCCGGATGGACAGGGGGTGACACCGGGGAGCTGTTTTTT.

The chain is built from TRBV27 and TRBJ1-1, with 10 bases lining up with TRBD1. This CDR3 spans 15 amino acids. Germline-derived CDR1 and CDR2 are MNHEY and SMNVEV (reference sequence). The ends lost 6 bases at V and 11 bases at J; junction bases unmatched: 15. CDR3 in amino acids: CASSTLAHGDRGAFF. In nucleotides, the CDR3 is TGTGCCAGCAGCACTCTTGCCCATGGGGACAGGGGTGCTTTCTTT.

This clone occurred once. The chain employs TRBV5-4 and TRBJ2-5; tentative D call: TRBD1 (5 bases). Trimming took 0 bases from V and 5 from J, leaving 14 bases between them. Germline loops: CDR1 SGHNT, CDR2 YYREEE (reference sequence). The CDR3 has 15 residues. CDR3 sequence: CASSLAQGIGETQYF. DNA of the CDR3: TGTGCCAGCAGCTTGGCCCAGGGAATCGGGGAGACCCAGTACTTC.

The CDR3 loop reads CASSPNGGQNEQFF. The CDR3 coding sequence is TGTGCCAGCTCGCCTAACGGGGGGCAAAATGAGCAGTTCTTC. The chain combines TRBV18 with TRBJ2-1, with D maybe TRBD2 (7 bases). The germline V gene encodes CDR1 KGHSH and CDR2 LQKENI. The CDR3 loop spans 14 amino acids. Trimming cost V 6 bases and J 7 bases, with 16 bases left between them.

In its sample, this clone was seen once. This chain joins TRBV27 and TRBJ1-6; D unresolved. V lost 0 bases and J lost 7, with 4 bases in between. The CDR3 totals 13 residues. Germline V gene data show CDR1 as MNHEY and CDR2 as SMNVEV (reference sequence). This chain's CDR3 is CASSLSFNSPLHF. CDR3 bases: TGTGCCAGCAGTTTATCGTTCAATTCACCCCTCCACTTT.

V and J are TRBV19 and TRBJ2-3, with D perhaps matching TRBD1 or TRBD2 (5 bases each). V was cut by 9 bases and J by 5 bases, with 18 bases left in between. Germline lookup yields CDR1 LNHDA and CDR2 SQIVND (reference sequence). This CDR3 region has 14 residues. The CDR3 nucleotides are TGTGCCAGCCGATTGGGGCCTGGGGGAGATACGCAGTATTTT. Its protein is CASRLGPGGDTQYF. The whole variable domain, filled in from reference TRBV19 and TRBJ2-3, reads DGGITQSPKYLFRKEGQNVTLSCEQNLNHDAMYWYRQDPGQGLRLIYYSQIVNDFQKGDIAEGYSVSREKKESFPLTVTSAQKNPTAFYLCASRLGPGGDTQYFGPGTRLTVL.

Only a few counts were recorded for this clone. The chain recombines TRBV6-5 with TRBJ1-6; 7 positions match TRBD1. The CDR3 loop spans 14 amino acids. V lost 6 bases and J lost 7; bases outside the gene matches: 6. From germline, CDR1 is MNHEY and CDR2 SVGAGI. The CDR3 here is CASRMTGRNSPLHF. The DNA for the CDR3 is TGTGCCAGCAGAATGACAGGGAGAAATTCACCCCTCCACTTT.

This clone occurred once. This chain joins TRBV6-4 and TRBJ2-3, with 7 nucleotides matching TRBD2. The CDR3 runs 14 residues. The V gene's germline CDR1 is MRHNA and CDR2 SNTAGT. V shed 8 bases, J shed 1 base, and the junction held 6 bases outside the gene matches. The CDR3, as DNA: TGTGCCAGCGCAGAAAGCGGGGGCACAGATACGCAGTATTTT. It specifies CASAESGGTDTQYF.

This chain uses TRBV28 with TRBJ1-1; D gene ambiguous. Trimming cost V 9 bases and J 1 base, with 15 bases left between them. The CDR3 contains 14 residues. Germline V gene data show CDR1 as MDHEN and CDR2 as SYDVKM. This CDR3 is CASKGSDQNTEAFF. CDR3 DNA sequence: TGTGCCAGTAAAGGTTCAGATCAGAACACTGAAGCTTTCTTT.

The V and J genes are TRBV18 and TRBJ2-1; the D is unclear. V was cut by 6 bases and J by 0 bases, with 15 bases left in between. CDR3 length: 16 residues. Germline-derived CDR1 and CDR2 are KGHSH and LQKENI. The CDR3 sequence: CASSPGSAHSYNEQFF. CDR3 DNA: TGTGCCAGCTCGCCTGGGTCAGCCCACTCCTACAATGAGCAGTTCTTC.

This chain connects TRBV5-1 to TRBJ2-5, with TRBD2 matching over 11 bases. V was clipped by 4 bases and J by 10 bases; unmatched bases: 12. This CDR3 comprises 15 residues. CDR1 and CDR2 from the germline V gene are SGHRS and YFSETQ. The CDR3 loop reads CASSILAGADGGQYF. CDR3 nucleotides: TGCGCCAGCAGCATACTAGCGGGAGCCGACGGGGGCCAGTACTTC.

The genes are TRBV6-1 and TRBJ2-2; either TRBD1 or TRBD2 may fit D (5 bases each). V lost 5 bases and J 7 bases, leaving 17 bases between the germline ends. The CDR3 is 15 amino acids. Per germline, CDR1 MNHNS and CDR2 SASEGT. CDR3 DNA sequence: TGTGCCAGCAGTCTTACCGGGGACGTTCTCGGGGAGCTGTTTTTT. Protein product: CASSLTGDVLGELFF.

The chain joins TRBV30 to TRBJ1-3; no reliable D call. V was trimmed by 2 bases and J by 4 bases, leaving 12 bases between them. The CDR3 length is 14 residues. Germline CDR1 and CDR2: GTSNPN and SVGIG (reference sequence). The CDR3 is CAWSQGTGGNTIYF. The CDR3 coding sequence is TGTGCCTGGAGTCAAGGAACGGGAGGAAACACCATATATTTT. The whole variable domain, remainder taken from reference TRBV30 and TRBJ1-3, is SQTIHQWPATLVQPVGSPLSLECTVEGTSNPNLYWYRQAAGRGLQLLFYSVGIGQISSEVPQNLSASRPQDRQFILSSKKLLLSDSGFYLCAWSQGTGGNTIYFGEGSWLTVV.

This clone showed up just a few times. The rearrangement links TRBV28 to TRBJ2-7, with 9 bases fitting TRBD1. The trim removed 1 base at V and 8 bases at J, leaving 12 bases unmatched. The CDR3 spans 16 residues. The germline gives CDR1 MDHEN, CDR2 SYDVKM. CDR3 loop: CASSLSPSDRGLQQYF. For the CDR3, the DNA is TGTGCCAGCAGTTTATCCCCGTCCGACAGGGGGTTACAGCAGTACTTC.

V gene TRBV5-6 combines with J gene TRBJ1-5; tentatively, D is TRBD1 (5 bases). The CDR3 totals 14 residues. Germline V gene sequence: CDR1 SGHDT, CDR2 YYEEEE. V lost 0 bases, J lost 5 bases, and 9 bases lay in between. The CDR3 loop is CASSLAGFDQPQHF. CDR3 nucleotide sequence: TGTGCCAGCAGCTTGGCAGGGTTCGATCAGCCCCAGCATTTT.

The rearrangement links TRBV6-1 to TRBJ2-6, with D hard to call. The V gene lost 5 bases and the J gene lost 0 bases, with 8 bases spanning the gap. Germline lookup yields CDR1 MNHNS and CDR2 SASEGT. The CDR3 has 15 residues. Here the CDR3 DNA reads TGTGCCAGCAGTTTAGACAACTCTGGGGCCAACGTCCTGACTTTC. It specifies CASSLDNSGANVLTF.

This clone was seen just once. The chain joins TRBV11-2 to TRBJ1-3; a weak D match, TRBD1 (6 bases). V shed 0 bases and J shed 5 bases, with 14 bases lying between them. This CDR3 contains 16 residues. CDR1 is SGHAT and CDR2 is FQNNGV in the germline V gene. CDR3 in amino acids: CASSLEGAFYRNTIYF. For the CDR3, the DNA is TGTGCCAGCAGCTTAGAGGGGGCCTTTTACAGAAACACCATATATTTT.

V usage is TRBV7-2 and J usage is TRBJ2-3; D unresolved. Germline V CDR1 and CDR2: SGHTA, FQGNSA. V lost 2 bases to trimming and J lost 4 bases, with 4 bases between them. The CDR3 loop spans 12 amino acids. The CDR3 sequence is CASSLYSDTQYF. The CDR3 coding sequence is TGTGCCAGCAGCTTATATTCAGATACGCAGTATTTT.

This clone was seen a single time. This chain links TRBV7-9 with TRBJ1-5; maybe TRBD1 (5 bases). Germline lookup yields CDR1 SEHNR and CDR2 FQNEAQ (reference sequence). The V and J ends lost 5 bases and 7 bases respectively, with 12 bases between them. The CDR3 runs to 13 residues. The CDR3 loop reads CASSPGLAQPQHF. DNA for the CDR3: TGTGCCAGCAGCCCGGGGCTCGCCCAGCCCCAGCATTTT.